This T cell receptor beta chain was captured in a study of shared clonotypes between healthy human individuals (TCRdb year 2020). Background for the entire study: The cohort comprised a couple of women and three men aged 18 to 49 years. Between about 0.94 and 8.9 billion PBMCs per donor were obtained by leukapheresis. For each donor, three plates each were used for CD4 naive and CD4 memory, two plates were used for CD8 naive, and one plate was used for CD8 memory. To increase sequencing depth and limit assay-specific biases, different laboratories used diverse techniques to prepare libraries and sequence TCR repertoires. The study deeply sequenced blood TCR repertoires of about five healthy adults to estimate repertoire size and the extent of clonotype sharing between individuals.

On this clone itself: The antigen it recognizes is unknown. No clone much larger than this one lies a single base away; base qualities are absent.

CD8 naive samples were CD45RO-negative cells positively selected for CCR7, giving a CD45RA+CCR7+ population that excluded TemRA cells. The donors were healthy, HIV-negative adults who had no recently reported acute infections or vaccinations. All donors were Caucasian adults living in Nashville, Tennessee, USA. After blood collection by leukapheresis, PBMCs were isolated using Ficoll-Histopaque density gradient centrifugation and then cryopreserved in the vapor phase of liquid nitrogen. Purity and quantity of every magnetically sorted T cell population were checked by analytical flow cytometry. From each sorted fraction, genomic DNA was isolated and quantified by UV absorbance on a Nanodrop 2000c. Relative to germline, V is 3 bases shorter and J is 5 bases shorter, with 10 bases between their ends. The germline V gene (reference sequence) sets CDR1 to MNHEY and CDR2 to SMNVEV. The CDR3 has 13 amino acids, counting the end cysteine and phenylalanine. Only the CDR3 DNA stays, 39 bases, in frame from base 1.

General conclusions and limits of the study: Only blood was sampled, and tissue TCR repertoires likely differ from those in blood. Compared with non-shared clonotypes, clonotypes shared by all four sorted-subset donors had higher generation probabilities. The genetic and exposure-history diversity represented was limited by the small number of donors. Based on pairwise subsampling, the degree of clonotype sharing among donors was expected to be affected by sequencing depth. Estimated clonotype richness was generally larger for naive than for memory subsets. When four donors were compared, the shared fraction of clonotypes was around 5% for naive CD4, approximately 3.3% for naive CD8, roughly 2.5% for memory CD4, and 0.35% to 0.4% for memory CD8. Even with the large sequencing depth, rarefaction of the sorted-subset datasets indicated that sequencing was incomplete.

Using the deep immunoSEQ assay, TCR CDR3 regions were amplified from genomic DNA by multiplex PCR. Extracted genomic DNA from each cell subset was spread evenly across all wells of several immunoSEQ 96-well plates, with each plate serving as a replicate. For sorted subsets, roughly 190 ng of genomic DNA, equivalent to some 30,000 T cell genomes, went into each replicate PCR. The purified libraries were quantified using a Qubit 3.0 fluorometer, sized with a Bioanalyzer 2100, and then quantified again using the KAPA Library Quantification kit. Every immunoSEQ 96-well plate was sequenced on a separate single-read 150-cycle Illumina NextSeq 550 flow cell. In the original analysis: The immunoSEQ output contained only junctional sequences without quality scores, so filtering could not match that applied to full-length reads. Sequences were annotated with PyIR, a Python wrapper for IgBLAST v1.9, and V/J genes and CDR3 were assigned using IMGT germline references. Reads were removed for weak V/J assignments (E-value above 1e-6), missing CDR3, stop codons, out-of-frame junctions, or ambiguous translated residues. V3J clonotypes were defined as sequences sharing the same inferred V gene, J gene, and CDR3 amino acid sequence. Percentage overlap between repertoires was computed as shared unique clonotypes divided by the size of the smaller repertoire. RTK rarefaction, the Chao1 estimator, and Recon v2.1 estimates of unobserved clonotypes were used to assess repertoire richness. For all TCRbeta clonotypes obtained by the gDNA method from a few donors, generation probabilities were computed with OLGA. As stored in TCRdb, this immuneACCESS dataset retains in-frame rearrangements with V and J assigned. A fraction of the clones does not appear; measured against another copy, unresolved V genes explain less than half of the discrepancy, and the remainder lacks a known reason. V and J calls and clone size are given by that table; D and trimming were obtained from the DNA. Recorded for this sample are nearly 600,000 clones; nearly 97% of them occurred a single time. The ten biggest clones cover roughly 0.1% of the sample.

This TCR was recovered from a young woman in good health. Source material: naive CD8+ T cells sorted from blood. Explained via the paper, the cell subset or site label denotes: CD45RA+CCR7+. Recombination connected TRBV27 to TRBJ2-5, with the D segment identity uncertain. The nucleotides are TGTGCCAGCAGTTTGTATTGGATGGAGACCCAGTACTTC. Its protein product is CASSLYWMETQYF.